This T cell receptor beta chain was observed in a study of shared clonotypes between healthy human individuals. Libraries were prepared by immunoSEQ multiplex PCR; TCRdb keeps only in-frame clonotypes and omits some of them. The sample records some 2.3 million clones, about 92% being singletons. Regarding this clone: Its antigen is not identified.

The study's findings and limits: Naive CD4 clonotypes were shared across a handful of donors at about 5.3%.

The CDR3 length is 18 residues. Germline values: CDR1 SGHTA, CDR2 FQGNSA. Trimming took off 2 bases at V and 1 base at J, with 17 bases between the two ends. This TCR derives from a man younger than 35 in good health. Some clones in this sample may be carry-over from other donors' samples. The sample consisted of naive CD4+ T cells from PBMCs. The sample's subset: CD45RA+ positively selected. This chain joins TRBV7-2 and TRBJ2-2; tentatively, D is TRBD1 (7 bases). CDR3 sequence: CASSLRVIQGGNTGELFF. The DNA for the CDR3 is TGTGCCAGCAGCTTAAGGGTGATCCAGGGGGGGAACACCGGGGAGCTGTTTTTT.